Below are 14 T cell receptor beta chains sequenced from a single sample in a study of cytomegalovirus exposure and HLA in healthy donors. TCRdb keeps only in-frame clones here, not all; method: immunoSEQ multiplex PCR. The sample has about 130,000 clones; roughly 89% are singletons. Sequencing was performed on PBMCs. These receptors were collected from a woman younger than 30 in good health and CMV-seropositive.

The chain is built from TRBV4-3 and TRBJ2-3; a weak D match, TRBD2 (7 bases). The CDR3 consists of 20 residues. Germline CDR1 is LGHNA and CDR2 is YSLEER. V dropped 0 bases and J dropped 0 bases, with 22 bases sitting between them. The CDR3 protein is CASSQDLVGGGRTSTDTQYF. DNA of the CDR3: TGCGCCAGCAGCCAAGATCTGGTGGGGGGGGGCAGGACTAGCACAGATACGCAGTATTTT.

This chain connects TRBV7-6 to TRBJ2-3; the match to TRBD2 covers 14 bases. Germline V gives CDR1 SGHVS, CDR2 FNYEAQ. V dropped 5 bases and J dropped 4; count of bases not matched to a gene: 11. The CDR3 runs 18 residues. The CDR3 DNA follows: TGTGCCAGCAGCCTAACGGGACTAGCGGGGGCCCCGGCAGATACGCAGTATTTT. As protein: CASSLTGLAGAPADTQYF.

The chain combines TRBV28 with TRBJ2-1; D is ambiguous. Germline lookup yields CDR1 MDHEN and CDR2 SYDVKM. V was clipped by 2 bases and J by 0 bases, with 11 bases between them. This CDR3 comprises 16 residues. The CDR3 nucleotides are TGTGCCAGCAGTTTAACCGACTTCTCCTCCTACAATGAGCAGTTCTTC. Translating it yields CASSLTDFSSYNEQFF.

V and J are TRBV2 and TRBJ1-3; 8 bases match TRBD1. J gave up 8 bases and V 4 bases, and 4 bases lay outside the gene matches. The CDR3 is made up of 13 amino acids. Germline V CDR1 and CDR2: SNHLY, FYNNEI. The CDR3 sequence: CASSGGQGYTIYF. The CDR3 coding sequence is TGTGCCAGCAGTGGCGGACAGGGCTACACCATATATTTT.

The J gene is TRBJ2-5, the V gene TRBV2, with D unclear. The CDR3 loop spans 10 amino acids. With 5 bases removed from V and 5 bases from J, the gap between germline ends came to 3 bases. Germline values: CDR1 SNHLY, CDR2 FYNNEI. The CDR3 protein is CASSQETQYF. In nucleotides, the CDR3 is TGTGCCAGCAGTCAGGAGACCCAGTACTTC.

The chain recombines TRBV28 with TRBJ2-7; D gene ambiguous. Deletions cut 6 bases from V and 5 bases from J, with 14 bases between. CDR3 length: 13 amino acids. Germline V gene lookup returns CDR1 MDHEN and CDR2 SYDVKM. CDR3: CASRATESDEQYF. CDR3 DNA: TGTGCCAGCAGGGCGACGGAGAGCGACGAGCAGTACTTC.

The chain carries TRBV28 and TRBJ1-2, with 8 bases identical to TRBD1. Germline trimming cut 5 bases from V and 2 bases from J; bases unmatched to any gene: 1. The germline CDR1 and CDR2 sequences are MDHEN and SYDVKM. This CDR3 contains 13 residues. Written as DNA, the CDR3 is TGTGCCAGCAGTCGACAGGGGAACTATGGCTACACCTTC. It encodes CASSRQGNYGYTF.

The chain couples TRBV9 to TRBJ2-5, with 8 bases aligning to TRBD2. This CDR3 comprises 15 residues. Germline V gene data show CDR1 as SGDLS and CDR2 as YYNGEE. The V and J ends lost 3 bases and 5 bases, in that order; junction bases with no gene match: 9. The CDR3 region is CASSAEGSGKETQYF. Here the CDR3 DNA reads TGTGCCAGCAGCGCCGAGGGTAGCGGGAAGGAGACCCAGTACTTC.

The J gene is TRBJ2-5, the V gene TRBV15, with D perhaps TRBD2 (6 bases). CDR3 length: 15 amino acids. V lost 3 bases to trimming and J lost 5 bases, with 16 bases between them. Germline V gene lookup returns CDR1 LNHNV and CDR2 YYDKDF (reference sequence). The CDR3 sequence: CATSSGATGRETQYF. The CDR3 DNA reads TGTGCCACCAGCAGCGGCGCAACGGGGAGGGAGACCCAGTACTTC.

This chain joins TRBV27 and TRBJ2-7, with 8 nucleotides matching TRBD1. The CDR3 runs to 13 residues. Germline assignment: CDR1 MNHEY and CDR2 SMNVEV (reference sequence). The V and J ends lost 5 bases and 2 bases, in that order; junction bases with no gene match: 2. CDR3 sequence: CASSPRGPYEQYF. In DNA, the CDR3 is TGTGCCAGCAGTCCCAGGGGGCCCTACGAGCAGTACTTC.

The sample holds many counts of this clone. This chain links TRBV5-1 with TRBJ1-2; 10 bases agree with TRBD1. CDR1 and CDR2 (germline): SGHRS, YFSETQ. The CDR3 is 14 amino acids. Unmatched junction bases numbered 7, after V lost 5 bases and J lost 6 bases. CDR3 loop: CASSSTGTGDGYTF. The CDR3 DNA is TGCGCCAGCAGTTCAACCGGGACAGGGGATGGCTACACCTTC.

This chain joins TRBV5-1 and TRBJ2-2; 13 bases align to TRBD2. Germline assignment: CDR1 SGHRS and CDR2 YFSETQ. V dropped 6 bases and J dropped 7; count of bases not matched to a gene: 9. The CDR3 contains 16 residues. CDR3 sequence reads: CASKPGLAGTDGELFF. The CDR3, as DNA: TGCGCCAGCAAACCGGGACTAGCGGGAACAGACGGGGAGCTGTTTTTT.

The chain joins TRBV6-4 to TRBJ2-1; 9 bases agree with TRBD2. Germline-derived CDR1 and CDR2 are MRHNA and SNTAGT. This CDR3 spans 16 amino acids. After removal of 3 bases from V and 0 bases from J, the junction contained 3 bases not matched to a gene. The CDR3, as DNA: TGTGCCAGCAGTGATCTAGCGGGGAGCTCCTACAATGAGCAGTTCTTC. Protein: CASSDLAGSSYNEQFF.

The genes are TRBV28 and TRBJ2-7, with a weak D call TRBD1 (5 bases). V shed 8 bases and J shed 1 base, with 18 bases lying between them. CDR1 MDHEN and CDR2 SYDVKM come from the germline V gene. The length of the CDR3 is 15 residues. The CDR3 DNA reads TGTGCCAGCCGTTCCCAGGGCGGCGAGTCCTACGAGCAGTACTTC. This sequence encodes CASRSQGGESYEQYF.